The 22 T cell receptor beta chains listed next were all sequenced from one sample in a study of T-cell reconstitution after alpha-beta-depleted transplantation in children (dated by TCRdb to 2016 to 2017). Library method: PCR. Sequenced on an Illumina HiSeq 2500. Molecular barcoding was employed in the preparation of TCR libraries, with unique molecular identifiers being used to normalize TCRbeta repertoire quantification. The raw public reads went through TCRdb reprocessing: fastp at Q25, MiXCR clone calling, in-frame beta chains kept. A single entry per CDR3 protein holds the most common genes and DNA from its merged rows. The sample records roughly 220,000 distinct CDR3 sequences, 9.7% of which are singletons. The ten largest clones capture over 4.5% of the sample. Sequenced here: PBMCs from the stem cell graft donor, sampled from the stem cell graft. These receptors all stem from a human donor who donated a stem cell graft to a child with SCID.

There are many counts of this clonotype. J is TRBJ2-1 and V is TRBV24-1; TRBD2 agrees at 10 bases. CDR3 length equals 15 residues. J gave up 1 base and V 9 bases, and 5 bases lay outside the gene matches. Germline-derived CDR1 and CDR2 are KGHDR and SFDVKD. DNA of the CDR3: TGTGCCACCCAACCTAGCGGGGGTTCCTACAATGAGCAGTTCTTC. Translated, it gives CATQPSGGSYNEQFF.

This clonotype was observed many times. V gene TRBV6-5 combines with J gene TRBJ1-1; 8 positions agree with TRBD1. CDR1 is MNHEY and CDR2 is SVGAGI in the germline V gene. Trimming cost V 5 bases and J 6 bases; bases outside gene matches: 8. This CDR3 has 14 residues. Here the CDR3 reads CASSIFGTGSEAFF. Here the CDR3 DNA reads TGTGCCAGCAGTATCTTCGGGACAGGCTCTGAAGCTTTCTTT.

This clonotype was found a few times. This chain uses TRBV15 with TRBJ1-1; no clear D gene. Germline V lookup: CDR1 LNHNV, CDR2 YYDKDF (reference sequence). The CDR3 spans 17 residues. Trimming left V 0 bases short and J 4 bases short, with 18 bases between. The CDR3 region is CATSRDPPGTYGTEAFF. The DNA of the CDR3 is TGTGCCACCAGCAGAGATCCACCGGGCACATACGGCACTGAAGCTTTCTTT.

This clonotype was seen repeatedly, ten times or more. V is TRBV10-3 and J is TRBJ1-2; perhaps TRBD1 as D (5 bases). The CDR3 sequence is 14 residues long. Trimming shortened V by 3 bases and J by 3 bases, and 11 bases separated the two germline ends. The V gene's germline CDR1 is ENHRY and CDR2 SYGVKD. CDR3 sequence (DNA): TGTGCCATCAGTGAAGCAGGGAGGGACTATGGCTACACCTTC. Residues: CAISEAGRDYGYTF.

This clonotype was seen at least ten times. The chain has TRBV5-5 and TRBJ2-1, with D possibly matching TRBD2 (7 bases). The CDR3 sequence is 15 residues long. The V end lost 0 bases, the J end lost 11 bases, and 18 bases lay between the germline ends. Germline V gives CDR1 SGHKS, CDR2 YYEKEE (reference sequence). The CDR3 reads CASSLEGGLTLKQFF. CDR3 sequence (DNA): TGTGCCAGCAGCTTGGAGGGGGGACTAACTCTTAAGCAGTTCTTC.

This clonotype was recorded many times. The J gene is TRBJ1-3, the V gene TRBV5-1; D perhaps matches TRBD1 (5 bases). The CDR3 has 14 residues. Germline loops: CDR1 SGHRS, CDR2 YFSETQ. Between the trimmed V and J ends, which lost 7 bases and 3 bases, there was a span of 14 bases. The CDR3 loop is CASREQANGNTIYF. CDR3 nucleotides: TGCGCCAGCCGGGAACAGGCAAATGGAAACACCATATATTTT.

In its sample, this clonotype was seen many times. CDR3 coding DNA: TGTGCCAGCAGGGCCCCAGAGGGTAACGAGCAGTACTTC. Amino acid sequence: CASRAPEGNEQYF. The chain is built from TRBV2 and TRBJ2-7; a possible D gene is TRBD2 (5 bases). Germline V lookup: CDR1 SNHLY, CDR2 FYNNEI. CDR3 length: 13 amino acids. The V end lost 6 bases, the J end lost 5 bases, and 14 bases lay between the germline ends. Based on the CDR3 plus reference TRBV2 and TRBJ2-7, the full variable domain is EPEVTQTPSHQVTQMGQEVILRCVPISNHLYFYWYRQILGQKVEFLVSFYNNEISEKSEIFDDQFSVERPDGSNFTLKIRSTKLEDSAMYFCASRAPEGNEQYFGPGTRLTVT.

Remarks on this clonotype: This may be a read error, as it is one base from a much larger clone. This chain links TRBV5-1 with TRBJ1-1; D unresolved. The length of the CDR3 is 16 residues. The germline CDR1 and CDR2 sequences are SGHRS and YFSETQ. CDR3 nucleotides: TGCGCCAGCAGCTTTAGCGGGAGTCCCGGAAGAACTGTAGCTTTCTTT. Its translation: CASSFSGSPGRTVAFF. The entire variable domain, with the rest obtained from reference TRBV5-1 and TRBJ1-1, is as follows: KAGVTQTPRYLIKTRGQQVTLSCSPISGHRSVSWYQQTPGQGLQFLFEYFSETQRNKGNFPGRFSGRQFSNSRSEMNVSTLELGDSALYLCASSFSGSPGRTVAFFGQGTRLTVV.

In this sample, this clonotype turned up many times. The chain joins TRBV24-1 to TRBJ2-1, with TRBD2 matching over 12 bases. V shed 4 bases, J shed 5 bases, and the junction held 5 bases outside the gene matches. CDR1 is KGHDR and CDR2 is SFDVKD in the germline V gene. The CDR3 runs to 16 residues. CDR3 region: CATSDPLAGGDNEQFF. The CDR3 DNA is TGTGCCACCAGTGACCCCCTAGCGGGGGGGGACAATGAGCAGTTCTTC.

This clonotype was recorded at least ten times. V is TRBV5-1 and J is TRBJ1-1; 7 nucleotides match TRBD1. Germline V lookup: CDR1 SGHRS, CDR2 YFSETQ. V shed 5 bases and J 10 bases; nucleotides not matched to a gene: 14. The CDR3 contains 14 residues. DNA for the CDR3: TGCGCCAGCAGTCCCGGGACAGCGATCCAGGGAGCTTTCTTT. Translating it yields CASSPGTAIQGAFF.

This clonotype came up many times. Here the CDR3 DNA reads TGTGCCAGCAGGGGGGCCAAGTACAATGAGCAGTTCTTC. Protein: CASRGAKYNEQFF. The V call is TRBV12-3 or TRBV12-4, the J call TRBJ2-1; weak D call: TRBD1 (6 bases). The CDR3 extends over 13 amino acids. V was trimmed by 6 bases and J by 4 bases, leaving 10 bases between them.

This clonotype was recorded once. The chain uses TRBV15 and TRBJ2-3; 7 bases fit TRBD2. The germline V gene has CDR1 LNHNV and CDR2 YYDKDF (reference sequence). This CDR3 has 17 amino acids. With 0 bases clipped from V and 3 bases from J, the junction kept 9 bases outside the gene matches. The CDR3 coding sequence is TGTGCCACCAGCAGAGATGGGCGGGGGAAAGGTACAGATACGCAGTATTTT. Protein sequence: CATSRDGRGKGTDTQYF.

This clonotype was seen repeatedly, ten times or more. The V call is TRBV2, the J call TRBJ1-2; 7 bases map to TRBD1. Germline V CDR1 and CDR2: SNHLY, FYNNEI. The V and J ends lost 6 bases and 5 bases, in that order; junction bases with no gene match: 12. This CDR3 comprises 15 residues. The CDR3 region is CASRDTLGQSYGYTF. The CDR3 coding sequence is TGTGCCAGCAGAGATACTTTGGGACAGTCTTATGGCTACACCTTC.

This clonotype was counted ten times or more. The CDR3 loop reads CSASTGGQETQYF. The DNA for the CDR3 is TGCAGTGCTAGCACAGGGGGTCAAGAGACCCAGTACTTC. V and J are TRBV20-1 and TRBJ2-5; 8 nucleotides align to TRBD1. The V gene end was trimmed by 3 bases and the J gene end by 2 bases; junction bases not matched to a gene: 2. The CDR3 consists of 13 residues. Germline V gene sequence: CDR1 DFQATT, CDR2 SNEGSKA (reference sequence).

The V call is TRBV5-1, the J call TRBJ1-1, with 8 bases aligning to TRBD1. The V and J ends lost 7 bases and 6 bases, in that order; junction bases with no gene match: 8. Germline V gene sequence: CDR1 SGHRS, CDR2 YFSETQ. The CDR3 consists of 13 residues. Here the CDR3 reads CASHSPGQAEAFF. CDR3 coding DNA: TGCGCCAGCCACTCTCCGGGACAGGCTGAAGCTTTCTTT.

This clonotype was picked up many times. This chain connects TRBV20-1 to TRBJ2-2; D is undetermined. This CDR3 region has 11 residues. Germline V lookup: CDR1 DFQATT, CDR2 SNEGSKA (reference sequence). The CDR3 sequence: CSVPNTGELFF. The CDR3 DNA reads TGCAGCGTCCCGAACACCGGGGAGCTGTTTTTT.

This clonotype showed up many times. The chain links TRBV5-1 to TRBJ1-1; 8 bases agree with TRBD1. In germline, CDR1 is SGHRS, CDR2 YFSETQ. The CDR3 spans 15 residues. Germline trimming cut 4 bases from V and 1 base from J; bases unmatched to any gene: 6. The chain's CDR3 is CASSRPTGENTEAFF. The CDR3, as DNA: TGCGCCAGCAGCCGCCCGACAGGGGAGAACACTGAAGCTTTCTTT.

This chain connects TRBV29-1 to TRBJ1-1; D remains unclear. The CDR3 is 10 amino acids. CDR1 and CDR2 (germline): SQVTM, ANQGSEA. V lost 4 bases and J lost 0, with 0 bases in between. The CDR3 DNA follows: TGCAGCGTTGTGAACACTGAAGCTTTCTTT. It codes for CSVVNTEAFF.

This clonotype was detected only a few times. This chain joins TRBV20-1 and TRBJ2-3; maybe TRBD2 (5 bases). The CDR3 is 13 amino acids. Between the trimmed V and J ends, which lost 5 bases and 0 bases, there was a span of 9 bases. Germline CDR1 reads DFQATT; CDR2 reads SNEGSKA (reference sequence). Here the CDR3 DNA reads TGCAGTGCTTCGGGATCTAGCACAGATACGCAGTATTTT. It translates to CSASGSSTDTQYF.

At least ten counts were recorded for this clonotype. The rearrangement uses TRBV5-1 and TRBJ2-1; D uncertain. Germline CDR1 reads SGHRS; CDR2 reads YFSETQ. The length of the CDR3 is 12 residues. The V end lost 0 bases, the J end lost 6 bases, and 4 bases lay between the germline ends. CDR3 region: CASSLEFNEQFF. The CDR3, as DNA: TGCGCCAGCAGCTTGGAGTTCAATGAGCAGTTCTTC.

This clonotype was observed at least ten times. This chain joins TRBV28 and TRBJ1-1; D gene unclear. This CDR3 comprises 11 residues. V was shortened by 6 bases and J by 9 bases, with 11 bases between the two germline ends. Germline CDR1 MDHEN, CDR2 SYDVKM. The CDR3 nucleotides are TGTGCCAGCAGCCTCAGTTCTAAAGCTTTCTTT. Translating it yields CASSLSSKAFF.

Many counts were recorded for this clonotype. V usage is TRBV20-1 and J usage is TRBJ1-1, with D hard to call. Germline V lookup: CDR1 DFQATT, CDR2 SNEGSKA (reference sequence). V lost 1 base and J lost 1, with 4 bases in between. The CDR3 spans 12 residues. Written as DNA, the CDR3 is TGCAGTGCTAGAGTACCGAACACTGAAGCTTTCTTT. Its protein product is CSARVPNTEAFF.